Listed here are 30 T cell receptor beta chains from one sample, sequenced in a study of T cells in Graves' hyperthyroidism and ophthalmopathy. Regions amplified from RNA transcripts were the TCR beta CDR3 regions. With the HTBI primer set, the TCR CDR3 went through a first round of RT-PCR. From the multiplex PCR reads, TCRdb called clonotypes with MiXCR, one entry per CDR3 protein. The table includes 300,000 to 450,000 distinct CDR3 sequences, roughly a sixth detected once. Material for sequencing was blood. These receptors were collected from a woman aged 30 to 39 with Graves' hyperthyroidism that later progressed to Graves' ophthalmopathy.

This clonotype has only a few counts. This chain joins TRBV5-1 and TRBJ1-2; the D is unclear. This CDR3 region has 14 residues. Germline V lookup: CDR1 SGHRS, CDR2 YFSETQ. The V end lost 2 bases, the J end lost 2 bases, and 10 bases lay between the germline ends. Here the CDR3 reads CASSFESKNYGYTF. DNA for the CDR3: TGCGCCAGCAGCTTCGAAAGCAAAAACTATGGCTACACCTTC.

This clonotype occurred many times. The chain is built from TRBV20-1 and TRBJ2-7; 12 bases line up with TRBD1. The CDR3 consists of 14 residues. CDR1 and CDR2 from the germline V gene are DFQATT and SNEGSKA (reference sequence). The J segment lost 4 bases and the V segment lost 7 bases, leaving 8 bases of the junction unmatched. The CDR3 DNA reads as TGCAGTGTTGAGGGACAGGGGGCAGCATACGAGCAGTACTTC. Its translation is CSVEGQGAAYEQYF.

CDR3 nucleotide sequence: TGTGCCAGTAGTCTTGGACAGGGGACGGCTGGAAACACCATATATTTT. Translating gives CASSLGQGTAGNTIYF. The chain links TRBV19 to TRBJ1-3; 9 nucleotides line up with TRBD1. After removal of 5 bases from V and 2 bases from J, the junction contained 7 bases not matched to a gene. CDR1 is LNHDA and CDR2 is SQIVND in the germline V gene (reference sequence). This CDR3 region has 16 residues.

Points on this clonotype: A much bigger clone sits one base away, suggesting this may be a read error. Here the CDR3 reads CASEGSASYEQYF. CDR3 DNA: TGTGCCAGCGAGGGTTCGGCGTCCTACGAGCAGTACTTC. The chain has TRBV2 and TRBJ2-7; D possibly corresponds to TRBD2 (5 bases). The V gene's germline CDR1 is SNHLY and CDR2 FYNNEI. Deletions cut 8 bases from V and 1 base from J, with 12 bases between. This CDR3 is built from 13 residues.

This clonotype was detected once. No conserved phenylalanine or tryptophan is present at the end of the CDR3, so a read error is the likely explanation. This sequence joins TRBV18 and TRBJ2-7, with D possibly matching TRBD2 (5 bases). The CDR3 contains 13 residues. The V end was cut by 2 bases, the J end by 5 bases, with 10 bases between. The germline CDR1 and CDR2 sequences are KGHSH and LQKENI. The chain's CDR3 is CASSPVLADEQYL. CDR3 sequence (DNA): TGTGCCAGCTCACCAGTTCTAGCAGACGAGCAGTACCTC.

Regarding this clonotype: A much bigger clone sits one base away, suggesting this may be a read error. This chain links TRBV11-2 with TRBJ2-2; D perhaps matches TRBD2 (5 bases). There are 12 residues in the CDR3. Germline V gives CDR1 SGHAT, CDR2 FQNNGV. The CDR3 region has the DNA TGTGCCAGCAAGTACGAGGACGGGGAGCCGTTTTTT. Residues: CASKYEDGEPFF. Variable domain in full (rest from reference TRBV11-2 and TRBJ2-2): EAGVAQSPRYKIIEKRQSVAFWCNPISGHATLYWYQQILGQGPKLLIQFQNNGVVDDSQLPKDRFSAERLKGVDSTLKIQPAKLEDSAVYLCASKYEDGEPFFGEGSRLTVL.

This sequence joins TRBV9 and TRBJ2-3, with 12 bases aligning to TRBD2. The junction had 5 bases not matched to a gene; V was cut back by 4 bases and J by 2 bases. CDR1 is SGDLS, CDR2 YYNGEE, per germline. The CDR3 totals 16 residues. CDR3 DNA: TGTGCCAGCAGCCCCGGACTAGCGGGATACACAGATACGCAGTATTTT. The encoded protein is CASSPGLAGYTDTQYF.

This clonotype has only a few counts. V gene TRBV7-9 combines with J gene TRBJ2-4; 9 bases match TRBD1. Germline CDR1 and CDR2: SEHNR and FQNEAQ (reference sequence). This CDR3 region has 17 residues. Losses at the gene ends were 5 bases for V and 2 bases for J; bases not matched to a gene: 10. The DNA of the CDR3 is TGTGCCAGCAGCCCCTGGGGACAGGGAAGTACCAAAAACATTCAGTACTTC. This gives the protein CASSPWGQGSTKNIQYF.

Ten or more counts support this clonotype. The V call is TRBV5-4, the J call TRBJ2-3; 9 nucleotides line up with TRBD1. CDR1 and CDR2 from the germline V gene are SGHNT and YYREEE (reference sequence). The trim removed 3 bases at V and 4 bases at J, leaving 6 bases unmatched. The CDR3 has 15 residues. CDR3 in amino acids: CASSYTTGGADTQYF. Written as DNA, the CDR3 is TGTGCCAGCAGCTACACGACAGGGGGGGCAGATACGCAGTATTTT.

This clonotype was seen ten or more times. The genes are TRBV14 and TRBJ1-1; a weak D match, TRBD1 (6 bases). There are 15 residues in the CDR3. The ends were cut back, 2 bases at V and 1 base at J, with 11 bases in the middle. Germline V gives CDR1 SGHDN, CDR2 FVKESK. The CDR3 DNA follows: TGTGCCAGCAGCCAAAACAGGGCGAAGAACACTGAAGCTTTCTTT. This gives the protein CASSQNRAKNTEAFF.

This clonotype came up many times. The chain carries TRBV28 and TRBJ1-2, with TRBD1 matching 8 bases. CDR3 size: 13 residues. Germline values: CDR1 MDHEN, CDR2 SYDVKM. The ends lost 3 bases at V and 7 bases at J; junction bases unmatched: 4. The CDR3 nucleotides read TGTGCCAGCAGTTTCTACAGGGGGTTTGGCTACACCTTC. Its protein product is CASSFYRGFGYTF.

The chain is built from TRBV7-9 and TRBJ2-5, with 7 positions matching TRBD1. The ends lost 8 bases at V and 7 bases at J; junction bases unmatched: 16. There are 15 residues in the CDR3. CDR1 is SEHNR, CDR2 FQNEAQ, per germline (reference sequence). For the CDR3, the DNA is TGTGCCAGCTTGCTCAACGAGGGGGCTCCGAGGACCCAGTACTTC. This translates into CASLLNEGAPRTQYF. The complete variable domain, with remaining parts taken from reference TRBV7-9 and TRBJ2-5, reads DTGVSQNPRHKITKRGQNVTFRCDPISEHNRLYWYRQTLGQGPEFLTYFQNEAQLEKSRLLSDRFSAERPKGSFSTLEIQRTEQGDSAMYLCASLLNEGAPRTQYFGPGTRLLVL.

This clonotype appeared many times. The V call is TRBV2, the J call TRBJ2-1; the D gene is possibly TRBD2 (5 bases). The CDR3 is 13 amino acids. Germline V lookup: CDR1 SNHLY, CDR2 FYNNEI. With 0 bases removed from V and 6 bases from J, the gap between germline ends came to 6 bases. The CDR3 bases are TGTGCCAGCAGTGAAGCGCGGGTCAATGAGCAGTTCTTC. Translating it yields CASSEARVNEQFF.

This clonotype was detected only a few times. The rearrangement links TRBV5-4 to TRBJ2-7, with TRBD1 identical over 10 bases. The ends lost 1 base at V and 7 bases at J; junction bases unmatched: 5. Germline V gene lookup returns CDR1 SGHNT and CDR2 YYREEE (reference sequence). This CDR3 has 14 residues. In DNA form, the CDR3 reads TGTGCCAGCAGCTTGTTTCGGACAGGGGGTGAGCAGTACTTC. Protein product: CASSLFRTGGEQYF.

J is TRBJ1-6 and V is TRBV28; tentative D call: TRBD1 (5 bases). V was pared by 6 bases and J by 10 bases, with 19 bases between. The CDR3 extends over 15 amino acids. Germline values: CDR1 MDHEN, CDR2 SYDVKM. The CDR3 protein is CASSPGWGTGSPLHF. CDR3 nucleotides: TGTGCCAGCAGCCCTGGGTGGGGGACGGGGTCACCCCTCCACTTT.

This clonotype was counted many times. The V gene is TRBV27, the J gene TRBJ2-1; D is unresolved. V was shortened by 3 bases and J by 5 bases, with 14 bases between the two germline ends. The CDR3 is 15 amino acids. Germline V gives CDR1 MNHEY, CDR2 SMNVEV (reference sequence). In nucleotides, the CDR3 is TGTGCCAGCAGTTTCTCCAGCCGGGTCCACAATGAGCAGTTCTTC. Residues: CASSFSSRVHNEQFF.

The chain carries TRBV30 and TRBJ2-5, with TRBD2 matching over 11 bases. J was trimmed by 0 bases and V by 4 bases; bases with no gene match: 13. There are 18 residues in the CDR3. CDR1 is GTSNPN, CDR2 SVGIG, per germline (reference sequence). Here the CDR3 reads CAWTGPYGTSGHQETQYF. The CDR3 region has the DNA TGTGCCTGGACGGGCCCCTACGGGACTAGCGGACACCAAGAGACCCAGTACTTC.

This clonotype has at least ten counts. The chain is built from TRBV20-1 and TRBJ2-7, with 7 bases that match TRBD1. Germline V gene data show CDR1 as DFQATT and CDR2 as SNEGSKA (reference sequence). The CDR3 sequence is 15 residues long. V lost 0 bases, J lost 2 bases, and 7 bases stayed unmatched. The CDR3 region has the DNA TGCAGTGCTAGAGATCCACAGGGGCCGACCTACGAGCAGTACTTC. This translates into CSARDPQGPTYEQYF.

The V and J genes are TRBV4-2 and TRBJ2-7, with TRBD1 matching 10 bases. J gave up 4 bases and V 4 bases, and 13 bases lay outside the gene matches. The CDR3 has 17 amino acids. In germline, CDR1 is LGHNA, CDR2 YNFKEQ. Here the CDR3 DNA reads TGTGCCAGCAGCCCCGCAGCCGGGACAGGGGATGTATACGAGCAGTACTTC. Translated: CASSPAAGTGDVYEQYF.

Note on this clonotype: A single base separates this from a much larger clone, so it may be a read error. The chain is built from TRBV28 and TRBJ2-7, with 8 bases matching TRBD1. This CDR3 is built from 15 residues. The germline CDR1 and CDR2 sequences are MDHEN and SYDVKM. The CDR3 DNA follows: TGTGCCAACAGTGCGACAGGGGAAAGCTCCTACGAGCAGTACTTC. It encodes CANSATGESSYEQYF.

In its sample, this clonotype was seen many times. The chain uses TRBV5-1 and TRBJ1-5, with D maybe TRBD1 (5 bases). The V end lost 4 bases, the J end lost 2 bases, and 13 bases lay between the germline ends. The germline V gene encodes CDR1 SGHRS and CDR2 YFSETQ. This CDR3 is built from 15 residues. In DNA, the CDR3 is TGCGCCAGCAGCCCCGACAGAGGGGGCAATCAGCCCCAGCATTTT. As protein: CASSPDRGGNQPQHF.

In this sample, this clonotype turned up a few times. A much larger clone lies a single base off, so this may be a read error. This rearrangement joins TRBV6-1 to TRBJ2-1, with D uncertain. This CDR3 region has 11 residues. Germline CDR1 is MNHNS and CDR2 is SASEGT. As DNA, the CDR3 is TGTGCCAGCAGGCACAACAATGAGCGGTTCTTC. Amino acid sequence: CASRHNNERFF.

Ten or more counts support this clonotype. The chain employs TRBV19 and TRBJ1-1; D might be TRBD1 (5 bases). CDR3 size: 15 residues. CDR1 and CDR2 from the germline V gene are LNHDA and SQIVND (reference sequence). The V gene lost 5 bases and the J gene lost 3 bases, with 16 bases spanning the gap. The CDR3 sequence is CASSEGQGAYTEAFF. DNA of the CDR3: TGTGCCAGTAGTGAGGGCCAGGGCGCGTACACTGAAGCTTTCTTT.

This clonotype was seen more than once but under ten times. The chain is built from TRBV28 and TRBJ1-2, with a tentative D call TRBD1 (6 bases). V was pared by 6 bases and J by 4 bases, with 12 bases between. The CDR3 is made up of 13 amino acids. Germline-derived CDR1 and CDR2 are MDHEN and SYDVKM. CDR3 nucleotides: TGTGCCAGCAGCTTTGGCAGGGGCTATGGCTACACCTTC. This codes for CASSFGRGYGYTF.

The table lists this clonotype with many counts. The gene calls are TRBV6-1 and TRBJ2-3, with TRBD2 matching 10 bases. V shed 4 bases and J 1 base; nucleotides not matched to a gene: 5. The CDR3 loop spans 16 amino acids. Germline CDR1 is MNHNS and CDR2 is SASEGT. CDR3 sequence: CASSAQRGGGTDTQYF. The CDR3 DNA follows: TGTGCCAGCAGTGCCCAGCGGGGGGGCGGCACAGATACGCAGTATTTT.

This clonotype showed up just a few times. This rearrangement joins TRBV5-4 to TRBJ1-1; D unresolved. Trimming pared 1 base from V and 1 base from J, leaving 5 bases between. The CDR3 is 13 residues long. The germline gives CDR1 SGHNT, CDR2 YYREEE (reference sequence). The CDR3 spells CASSLYWNTEAFF. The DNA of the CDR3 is TGTGCCAGCAGCTTGTATTGGAACACTGAAGCTTTCTTT.

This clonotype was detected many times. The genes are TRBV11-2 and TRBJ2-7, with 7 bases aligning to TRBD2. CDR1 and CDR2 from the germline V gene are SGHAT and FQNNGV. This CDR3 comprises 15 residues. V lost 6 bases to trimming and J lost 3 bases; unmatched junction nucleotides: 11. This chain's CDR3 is CASSYVGGRFYEQYF. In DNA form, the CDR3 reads TGTGCCAGCAGTTACGTCGGGGGGAGGTTCTACGAGCAGTACTTC.

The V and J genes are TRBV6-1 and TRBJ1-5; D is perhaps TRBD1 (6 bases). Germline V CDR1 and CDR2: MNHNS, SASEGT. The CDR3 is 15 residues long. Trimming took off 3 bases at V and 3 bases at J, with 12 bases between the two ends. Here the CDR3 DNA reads TGTGCCAGCAGTGATGACAGGACGTTCAATCAGCCCCAGCATTTT. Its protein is CASSDDRTFNQPQHF.

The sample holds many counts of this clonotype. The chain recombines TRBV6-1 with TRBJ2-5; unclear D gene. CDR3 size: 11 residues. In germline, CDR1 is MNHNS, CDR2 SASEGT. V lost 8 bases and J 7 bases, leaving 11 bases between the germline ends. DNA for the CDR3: TGTGCCAGCGGCGTGGTGTTGACCCAGTACTTC. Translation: CASGVVLTQYF.

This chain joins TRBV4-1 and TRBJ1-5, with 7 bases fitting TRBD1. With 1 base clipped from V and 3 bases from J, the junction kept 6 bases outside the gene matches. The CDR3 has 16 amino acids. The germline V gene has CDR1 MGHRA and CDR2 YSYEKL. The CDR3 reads CASSQAGTAYNQPQHF. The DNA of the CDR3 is TGCGCCAGCAGCCAAGCAGGGACAGCTTACAATCAGCCCCAGCATTTT.